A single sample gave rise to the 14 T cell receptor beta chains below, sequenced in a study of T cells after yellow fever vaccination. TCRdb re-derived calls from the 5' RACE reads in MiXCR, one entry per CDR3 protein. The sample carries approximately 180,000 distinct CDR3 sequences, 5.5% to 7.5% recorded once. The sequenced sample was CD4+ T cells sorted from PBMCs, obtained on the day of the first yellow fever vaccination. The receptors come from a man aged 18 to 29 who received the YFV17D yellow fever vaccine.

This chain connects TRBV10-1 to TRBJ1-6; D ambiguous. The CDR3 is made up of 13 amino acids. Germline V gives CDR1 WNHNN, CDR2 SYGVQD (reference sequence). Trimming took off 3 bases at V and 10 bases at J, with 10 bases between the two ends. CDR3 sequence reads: CASSEDRVSPLHF. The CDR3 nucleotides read TGCGCCAGCAGTGAAGATAGGGTGTCACCCCTCCACTTT.

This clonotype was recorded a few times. The CDR3 is CSARPPLGQNTGELFF. In nucleotides, the CDR3 is TGCAGCGCCCGCCCCCCCCTGGGACAAAACACCGGGGAGCTGTTTTTT. The chain links TRBV29-1 to TRBJ2-2; possible D gene TRBD1, 6 bases. Germline CDR1 reads SQVTM; CDR2 reads ANQGSEA. V was cut by 7 bases and J by 2 bases, with 20 bases left in between. This CDR3 is 16 amino acids long.

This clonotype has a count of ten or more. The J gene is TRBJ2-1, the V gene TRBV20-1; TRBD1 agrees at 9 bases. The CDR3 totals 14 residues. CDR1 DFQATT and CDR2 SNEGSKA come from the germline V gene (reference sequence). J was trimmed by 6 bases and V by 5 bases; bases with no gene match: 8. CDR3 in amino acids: CSAAQGARSNEQFF. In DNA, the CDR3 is TGCAGTGCTGCACAGGGGGCGCGTTCCAATGAGCAGTTCTTC.

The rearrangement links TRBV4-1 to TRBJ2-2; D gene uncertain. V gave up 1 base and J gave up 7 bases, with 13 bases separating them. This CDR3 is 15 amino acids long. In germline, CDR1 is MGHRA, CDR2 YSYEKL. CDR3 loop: CASSQGFSRGGELFF. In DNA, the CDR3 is TGCGCCAGCAGCCAAGGGTTTAGCCGAGGCGGGGAGCTGTTTTTT.

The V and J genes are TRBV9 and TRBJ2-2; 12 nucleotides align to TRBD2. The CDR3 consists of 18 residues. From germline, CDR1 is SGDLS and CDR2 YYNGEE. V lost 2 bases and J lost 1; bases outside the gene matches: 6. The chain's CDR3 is CASSVGLAGGQNTGELFF. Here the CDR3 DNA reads TGTGCCAGCAGCGTTGGTCTAGCGGGGGGGCAGAACACCGGGGAGCTGTTTTTT.

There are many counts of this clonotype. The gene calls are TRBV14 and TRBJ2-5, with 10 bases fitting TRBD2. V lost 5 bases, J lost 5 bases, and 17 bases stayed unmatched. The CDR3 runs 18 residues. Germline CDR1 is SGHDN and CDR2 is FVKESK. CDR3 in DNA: TGTGCCAGCAGCTCCAGGAGGTCTAGCGGGGGCCTCGGGGAGACCCAGTACTTC. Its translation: CASSSRRSSGGLGETQYF.

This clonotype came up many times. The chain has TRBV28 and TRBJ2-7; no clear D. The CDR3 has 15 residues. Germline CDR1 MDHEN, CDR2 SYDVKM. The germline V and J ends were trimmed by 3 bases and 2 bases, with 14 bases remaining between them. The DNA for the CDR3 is TGTGCCAGCAGTTTGGGCGTGGGCACCCCCTACGAGCAGTACGTC. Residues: CASSLGVGTPYEQYV.

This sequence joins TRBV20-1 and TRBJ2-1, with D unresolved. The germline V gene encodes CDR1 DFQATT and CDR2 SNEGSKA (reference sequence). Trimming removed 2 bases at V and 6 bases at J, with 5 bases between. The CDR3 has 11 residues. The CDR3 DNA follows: TGCAGTGCTAGAAGGGTCAATGAGCAGTTCTTC. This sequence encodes CSARRVNEQFF.

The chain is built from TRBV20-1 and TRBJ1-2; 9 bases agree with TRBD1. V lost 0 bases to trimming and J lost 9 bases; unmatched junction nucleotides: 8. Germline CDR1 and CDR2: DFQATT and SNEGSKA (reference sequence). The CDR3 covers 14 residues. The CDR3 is CSAREDRGWYSYTF. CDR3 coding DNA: TGCAGTGCTAGAGAGGACAGGGGTTGGTATAGCTACACCTTC.

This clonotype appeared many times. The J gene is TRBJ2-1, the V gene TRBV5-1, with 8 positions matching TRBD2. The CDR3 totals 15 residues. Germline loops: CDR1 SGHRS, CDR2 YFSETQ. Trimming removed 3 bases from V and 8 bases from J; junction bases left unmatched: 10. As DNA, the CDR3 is TGCGCCAGCAGCTCCGAGCCCGGGGGGGCGGATGAGCAGTTCTTC. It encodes CASSSEPGGADEQFF.

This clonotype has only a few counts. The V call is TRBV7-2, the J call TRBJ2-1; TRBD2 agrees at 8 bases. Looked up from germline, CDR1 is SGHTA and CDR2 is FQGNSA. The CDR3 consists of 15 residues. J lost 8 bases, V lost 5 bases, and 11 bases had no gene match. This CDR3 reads CASSLWVAGFDEQFF. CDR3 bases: TGTGCCAGCAGCCTCTGGGTAGCGGGGTTTGATGAGCAGTTCTTC.

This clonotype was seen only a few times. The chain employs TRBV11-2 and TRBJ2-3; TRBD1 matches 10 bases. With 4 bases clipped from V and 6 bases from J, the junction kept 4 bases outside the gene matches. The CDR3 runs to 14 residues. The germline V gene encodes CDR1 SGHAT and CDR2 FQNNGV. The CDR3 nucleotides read TGTGCCAGCAGCTACGGACAGGGGGACGATACGCAGTATTTT. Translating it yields CASSYGQGDDTQYF.

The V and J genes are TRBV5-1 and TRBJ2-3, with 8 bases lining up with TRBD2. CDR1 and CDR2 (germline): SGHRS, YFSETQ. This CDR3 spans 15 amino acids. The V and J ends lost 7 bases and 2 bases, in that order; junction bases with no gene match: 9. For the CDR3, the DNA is TGCGCCAGCGGCGCGGGGGGCGGAAACACAGATACGCAGTATTTT. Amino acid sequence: CASGAGGGNTDTQYF.

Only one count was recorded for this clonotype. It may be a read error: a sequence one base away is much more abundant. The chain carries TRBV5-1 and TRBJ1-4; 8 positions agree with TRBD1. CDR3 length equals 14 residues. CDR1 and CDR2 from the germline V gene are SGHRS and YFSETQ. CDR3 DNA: TGCGCCAGCAGCAAACAGGGGGGGGATGAAAAACTGCTTTTT. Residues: CASSKQGGDEKLLF.